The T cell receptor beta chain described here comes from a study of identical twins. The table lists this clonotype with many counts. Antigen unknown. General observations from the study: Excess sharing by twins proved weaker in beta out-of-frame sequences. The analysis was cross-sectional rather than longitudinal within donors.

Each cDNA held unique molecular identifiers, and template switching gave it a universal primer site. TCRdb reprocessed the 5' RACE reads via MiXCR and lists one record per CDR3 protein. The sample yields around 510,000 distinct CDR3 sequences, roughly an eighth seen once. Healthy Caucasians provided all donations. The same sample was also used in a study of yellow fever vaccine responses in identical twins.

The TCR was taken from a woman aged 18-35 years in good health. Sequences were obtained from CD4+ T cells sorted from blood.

CDR3 nucleotide sequence: TGCAGTGCCGAGGACAGAAGCACAGATACGCAGTATTTT. Translating it yields CSAEDRSTDTQYF. The chain has TRBV20-1 and TRBJ2-3; weak D call: TRBD1 (6 bases). CDR1 is DFQATT and CDR2 is SNEGSKA in the germline V gene (reference sequence). The CDR3 contains 13 residues. Trimming stripped 6 bases from V and 0 bases from J, with 10 bases between.